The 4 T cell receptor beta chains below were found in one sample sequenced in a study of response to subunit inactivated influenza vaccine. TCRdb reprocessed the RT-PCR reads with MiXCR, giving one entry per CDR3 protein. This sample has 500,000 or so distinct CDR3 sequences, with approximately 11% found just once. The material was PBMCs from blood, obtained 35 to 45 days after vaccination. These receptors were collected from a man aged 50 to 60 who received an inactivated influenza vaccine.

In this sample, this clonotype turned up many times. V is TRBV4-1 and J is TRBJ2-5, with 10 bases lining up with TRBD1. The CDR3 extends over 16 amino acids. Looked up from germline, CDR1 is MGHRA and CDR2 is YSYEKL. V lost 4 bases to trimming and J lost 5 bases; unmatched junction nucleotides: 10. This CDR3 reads CASSLGGTGARETQYF. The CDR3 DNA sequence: TGCGCCAGCAGCCTCGGCGGGACAGGGGCAAGGGAGACCCAGTACTTC.

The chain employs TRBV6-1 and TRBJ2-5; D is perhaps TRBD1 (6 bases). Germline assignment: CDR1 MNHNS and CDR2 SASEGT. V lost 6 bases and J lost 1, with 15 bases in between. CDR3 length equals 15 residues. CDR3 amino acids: CASSTMGHPQETQYF. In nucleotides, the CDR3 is TGTGCCAGCAGCACCATGGGACATCCCCAAGAGACCCAGTACTTC.

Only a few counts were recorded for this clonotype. The CDR3 DNA follows: TGCAGTGCTCGACTCGATCAGATTTCCTACGAGCAGTACTTC. The encoded protein is CSARLDQISYEQYF. The V call is TRBV20-1, the J call TRBJ2-7; D is uncertain. The germline CDR1 and CDR2 sequences are DFQATT and SNEGSKA (reference sequence). Trimming cost V 5 bases and J 1 base, with 15 bases left between them. CDR3 length equals 14 residues.

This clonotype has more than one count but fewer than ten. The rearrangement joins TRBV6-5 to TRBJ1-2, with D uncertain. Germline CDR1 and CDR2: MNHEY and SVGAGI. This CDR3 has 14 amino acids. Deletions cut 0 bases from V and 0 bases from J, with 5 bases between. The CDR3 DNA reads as TGTGCCAGCAGTTACTCGAGGACTAACTATGGCTACACCTTC. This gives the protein CASSYSRTNYGYTF.